One T cell receptor (beta chain) is described in this entry. The authors prepared the TCRbeta library with unique molecular identifiers. One entry per CDR3 protein results from TCRdb running MiXCR on the PCR reads. Here the sample spans some 490,000 distinct CDR3 sequences, around an eighth being singletons. The CDR3 contains 16 residues. V was pared by 5 bases and J by 0 bases, with 16 bases between. Germline CDR1 SGHRS, CDR2 YFSETQ. The data are from a study of T-cell reconstitution after alpha-beta-depleted transplantation in children. The J gene is TRBJ2-3, the V gene TRBV5-1; the D is unclear. This clonotype originated in a human donor who donated a stem cell graft to a child with combined immunodeficiency. The material sequenced was PBMCs from the stem cell graft donor, taken from the stem cell graft. This chain's CDR3 is CASSPVWDFSTDTQYF. Written as DNA, the CDR3 is TGCGCCAGCAGTCCTGTCTGGGATTTCAGCACAGATACGCAGTATTTT.